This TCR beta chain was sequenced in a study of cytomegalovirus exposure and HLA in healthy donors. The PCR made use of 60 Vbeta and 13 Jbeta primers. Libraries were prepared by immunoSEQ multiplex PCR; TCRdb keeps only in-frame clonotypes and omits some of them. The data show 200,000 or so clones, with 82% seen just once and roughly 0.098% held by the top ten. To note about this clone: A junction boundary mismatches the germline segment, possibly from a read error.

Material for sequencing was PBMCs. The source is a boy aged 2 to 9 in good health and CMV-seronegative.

The DNA of the CDR3 is TGTTCCAGCAGCTTAGCGGAGGGACGACAGGGTAGGGGCTATGGCTACACCTTC. Its translation: CSSSLAEGRQGRGYGYTF. The chain uses TRBV7-9 and TRBJ1-2; 7 bases map to TRBD1. This CDR3 is 18 amino acids long. Germline CDR1 reads SEHNR; CDR2 reads FQNEAQ (reference sequence).